The next 20 T cell receptor beta chains were all read from a single sample in a study of blood T cells in healthy people across ages. A second 7 to 11 cycle PCR used barcoded and J-beta primers. TCRdb re-analysed the 5' RACE reads in MiXCR, keeping a single row per CDR3 protein. The data show some 1,000,000 distinct CDR3 sequences, approximately 25% seen once. These data also formed part of another study, on T cells of mothers and their children.

Sequenced sample: blood. The receptors shown here come from a girl aged 2-10 years in good health.

This clonotype was counted between two and nine times. The chain couples TRBV29-1 to TRBJ2-5, with D possibly TRBD2 on 7 matching bases. Trimming cost V 4 bases and J 5 bases, with 11 bases left between them. This CDR3 contains 12 residues. Germline CDR1 reads SQVTM; CDR2 reads ANQGSEA. CDR3 region: CSVGRGGETQYF. The CDR3 nucleotides are TGCAGCGTTGGTAGGGGGGGCGAGACCCAGTACTTC.

The sample holds a few counts of this clonotype. The chain joins TRBV29-1 to TRBJ2-7; possibly TRBD1 for D (6 bases). The germline gives CDR1 SQVTM, CDR2 ANQGSEA. The V end lost 5 bases, the J end lost 3 bases, and 20 bases lay between the germline ends. The CDR3 extends over 15 amino acids. The CDR3 DNA reads TGCAGCGTTCTTAAGCTAGAAGACAGGAACTACGAGCAGTACTTC. Translation gives CSVLKLEDRNYEQYF.

In this sample, this clonotype turned up a few times. Its ends do not fully match the called genes, so a read error is possible. This chain uses TRBV15 with TRBJ1-4; D uncertain. Germline CDR1 LNHNV, CDR2 YYDKDF (reference sequence). This CDR3 spans 13 amino acids. The CDR3 DNA follows: TGTGCCACCAGCAGAGAGGGTGGGGAAAAACTGCTTTTT. It codes for CATSREGGEKLLF.

The V and J genes are TRBV12-3 or TRBV12-4 and TRBJ1-5; weak D call: TRBD1 (5 bases). The CDR3 runs to 16 residues. The V gene lost 3 bases and the J gene lost 0 bases, with 12 bases spanning the gap. The DNA of the CDR3 is TGTGCCAGCAGTTTCCTTTGGGACGGTAGCAATCAGCCCCAGCATTTT. As protein: CASSFLWDGSNQPQHF.

Concerning this clonotype: At one of its ends the junction is not consistent with the germline gene, which may arise from a read error. V is TRBV25-1 and J is TRBJ1-1; no definite D call. The CDR3 consists of 16 residues. CDR1 is MGHDK, CDR2 SYGVNS, per germline. CDR3 nucleotides: TGTGCCAGCAGTGATTCCGGTCTTTCCGTGAACACTGAACCTTTCTTT. It encodes CASSDSGLSVNTEPFF. The whole variable domain, filled in from reference TRBV25-1 and TRBJ1-1, reads EADIYQTPRYLVIGTGKKITLECSQTMGHDKMYWYQQDPGMELHLIHYSYGVNSTEKGDLSSESTVSRIRTEHFPLTLESARPSHTSQYLCASSDSGLSVNTEPFFGQGTRLTVV.

This rearrangement joins TRBV7-9 to TRBJ1-4, with a tentative D call TRBD1 (5 bases). The germline CDR1 and CDR2 sequences are SEHNR and FQNEAQ (reference sequence). V dropped 4 bases and J dropped 5 bases, with 14 bases sitting between them. The CDR3 spans 15 residues. The CDR3 nucleotides are TGTGCCAGCAGCTCTAGTCCGGGGGGGAATGAAAAACTGTTTTTT. Its protein product is CASSSSPGGNEKLFF.

The CDR3 bases are TGCAGCGCGCAGGACAGGTCTTCCTCCTACGAGCAGTACTTC. It yields the protein CSAQDRSSSYEQYF. The chain employs TRBV29-1 and TRBJ2-7, with 7 nucleotides matching TRBD1. The CDR3 spans 14 residues. The V gene's germline CDR1 is SQVTM and CDR2 ANQGSEA. Trimming removed 7 bases from V and 0 bases from J; junction bases left unmatched: 9.

This clonotype was observed a handful of times. The chain joins TRBV4-1 to TRBJ2-5, with D maybe TRBD1 (5 bases). The germline gives CDR1 MGHRA, CDR2 YSYEKL. The germline V and J ends were trimmed by 0 bases and 4 bases, with 12 bases remaining between them. The CDR3 is 15 amino acids. Here the CDR3 reads CASSQDRAPGETQYF. The CDR3 bases are TGCGCCAGCAGCCAAGACAGGGCCCCGGGAGAGACCCAGTACTTC.

J is TRBJ2-2 and V is TRBV7-2; unclear D gene. Germline V CDR1 and CDR2: SGHTA, FQGNSA. The V gene lost 5 bases and the J gene lost 3 bases, with 7 bases spanning the gap. This CDR3 region has 13 residues. For the CDR3, the DNA is TGTGCCAGCAGCGAAATTCACACCGGGGAGCTGTTTTTT. It is translated as CASSEIHTGELFF.

The chain is built from TRBV28 and TRBJ2-5; 7 nucleotides agree with TRBD1. Germline-derived CDR1 and CDR2 are MDHEN and SYDVKM. The CDR3 covers 16 residues. V lost 5 bases to trimming and J lost 0 bases; unmatched junction nucleotides: 9. CDR3 loop: CASSPLGTDNQETQYF. In DNA form, the CDR3 reads TGTGCCAGCAGTCCCCTCGGGACAGACAACCAAGAGACCCAGTACTTC.

This chain links TRBV29-1 with TRBJ1-1; 7 nucleotides match TRBD1. The germline CDR1 and CDR2 sequences are SQVTM and ANQGSEA. This CDR3 has 14 amino acids. Trimming took 6 bases from V and 10 from J; bases not matched to a gene: 17. Written as DNA, the CDR3 is TGCAGCGTAGACTCACGGCAAACAGGGGTTGGAGCTTTCTTT. Encoded protein: CSVDSRQTGVGAFF.

The chain links TRBV20-1 to TRBJ1-2; no definite D call. The V and J ends lost 1 base and 8 bases respectively, with 20 bases between them. Germline V gives CDR1 DFQATT, CDR2 SNEGSKA (reference sequence). The CDR3 runs to 15 residues. As DNA, the CDR3 is TGCAGTGCTAGAGGGGGAGGGTGGAGGTTCTGGGGCTACACCTTC. This encodes CSARGGGWRFWGYTF.

In this sample, this clonotype turned up a few times. The chain carries TRBV7-2 and TRBJ1-1; D is perhaps TRBD1 (5 bases). The germline gives CDR1 SGHTA, CDR2 FQGNSA. This CDR3 has 11 amino acids. V shed 6 bases and J shed 11 bases, with 13 bases lying between them. DNA of the CDR3: TGTGCCAGCAGTCTGACAGTTTTGGCTTTCTTT. The encoded protein is CASSLTVLAFF.

The chain recombines TRBV4-1 with TRBJ2-5; TRBD2 agrees at 11 bases. The CDR3 is 17 residues long. J lost 5 bases, V lost 0 bases, and 8 bases had no gene match. Germline assignment: CDR1 MGHRA and CDR2 YSYEKL. CDR3 DNA: TGCGCCAGCAGCCAAGATCCACTAGCGGGGGTTGAGGAGACCCAGTACTTC. Translating it yields CASSQDPLAGVEETQYF.

The chain carries TRBV6-5 and TRBJ2-7, with D possibly matching TRBD2 (6 bases). The CDR3 runs to 13 residues. Germline V CDR1 and CDR2: MNHEY, SVGAGI. V lost 6 bases and J 6 bases, leaving 15 bases between the germline ends. DNA for the CDR3: TGTGCCAGCAGCCCTGGGGGAGGCTTCGAGCAGTACTTC. It yields the protein CASSPGGGFEQYF.

This clonotype was detected a few times. The chain's CDR3 is CASRTAATEQYF. In DNA, the CDR3 is TGTGCCAGCAGGACTGCTGCTACCGAGCAGTACTTC. The V and J genes are TRBV12-3 or TRBV12-4 and TRBJ2-7; the D is unclear. Trimming pared 6 bases from V and 6 bases from J, leaving 12 bases between. The CDR3 extends over 12 amino acids.

This chain links TRBV6-1 with TRBJ2-1; 8 bases agree with TRBD2. Unmatched junction bases numbered 8, after V lost 4 bases and J lost 9 bases. Germline V gene lookup returns CDR1 MNHNS and CDR2 SASEGT. This CDR3 spans 14 amino acids. The CDR3 DNA is TGTGCCAGCAGTGGGCGGACTAGCTTGGTTGAGCAGTTCTTC. Its protein product is CASSGRTSLVEQFF.

This clonotype was observed a single time. The gene calls are TRBV15 and TRBJ2-4; 14 bases are a match to TRBD2. The length of the CDR3 is 17 residues. V shed 4 bases and J 6 bases; nucleotides not matched to a gene: 8. From germline, CDR1 is LNHNV and CDR2 YYDKDF (reference sequence). The CDR3 DNA sequence: TGTGCCACCAGCATCGGGACTAGCGGGGGCCCGTTAAACATTCAGTACTTC. Translation gives CATSIGTSGGPLNIQYF.

This clonotype was detected a few times. The chain joins TRBV5-6 to TRBJ2-5; 8 bases agree with TRBD2. The trim removed 6 bases at V and 4 bases at J, leaving 11 bases unmatched. The CDR3 sequence is 15 residues long. Germline V lookup: CDR1 SGHDT, CDR2 YYEEEE. For the CDR3, the DNA is TGTGCCAGCACCTCACCGGGACTAGTGTTAGAGACCCAGTACTTC. Encoded protein: CASTSPGLVLETQYF.

The chain carries TRBV28 and TRBJ2-1, with TRBD2 matching 7 bases. The CDR3 has 15 residues. The germline CDR1 and CDR2 sequences are MDHEN and SYDVKM. V was clipped by 10 bases and J by 10 bases; unmatched bases: 19. The CDR3 reads CATEKSGGRIQEQFF. CDR3 bases: TGTGCCACAGAAAAGTCTGGCGGGAGAATTCAGGAGCAGTTCTTC.